The TCR beta chain under discussion was sequenced for a study of post-analysis software for immune sequencing data. Study-wide context: The disease courses spanned relapsing-remitting, secondary progressive and progressive-relapsing forms of multiple sclerosis.

As concerns this clonotype: Antigen unknown.

Unique molecular identifiers were carried by the TCR beta cDNA libraries. Yield was 500,000 or so cDNA molecules from around 1 to 9.1 million T cells. TCRdb re-derived calls from the PCR reads in MiXCR, one entry per CDR3 protein. Here the sample spans fewer than 550,000 distinct CDR3 sequences, about a third being singletons. The germline V and J ends were trimmed by 5 bases and 0 bases, with 14 bases remaining between them. This CDR3 spans 15 amino acids. CDR1 is DFQATT and CDR2 is SNEGSKA in the germline V gene (reference sequence). General observations from the study: By F measure, samples from a shared preparation batch strongly co-clustered. Comparison of patients with controls showed about 5 TRBV segments more frequent in patients, TRBV5-6, TRBV5-1 and TRBV20-1 among them. Those with multiple sclerosis, the patient group, showed significantly lower normalized Chao1 diversity than controls.

The sequenced sample was blood. The clonotype comes from a girl under 18 with multiple sclerosis. V gene TRBV20-1 combines with J gene TRBJ2-4; D is perhaps TRBD1 (6 bases). The chain's CDR3 is CSAPGDLIAKNIQYF. The CDR3 bases are TGCAGTGCTCCAGGGGACCTAATAGCCAAAAACATTCAGTACTTC.